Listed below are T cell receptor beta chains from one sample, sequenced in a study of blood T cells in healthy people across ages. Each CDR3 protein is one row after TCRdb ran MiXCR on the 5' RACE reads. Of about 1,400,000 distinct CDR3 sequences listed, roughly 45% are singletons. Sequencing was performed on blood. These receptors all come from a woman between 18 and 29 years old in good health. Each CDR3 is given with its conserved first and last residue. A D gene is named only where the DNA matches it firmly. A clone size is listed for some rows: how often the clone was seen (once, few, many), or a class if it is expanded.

CASRWGESSYNEQFF	TGTGCCAGCCGGTGGGGGGAAAGCTCCTACAATGAGCAGTTCTTC	.	TRBV12-3/TRBV12-4	TRBJ2-1	.
CSAGDVKRGSTDTQYF	TGCAGTGCTGGAGATGTAAAGCGGGGAAGCACAGATACGCAGTATTTT	TRBD2	TRBV20-1	TRBJ2-3	.
CASNRDQQSFRDEQYF	TGTGCCAGCAACCGTGACCAGCAGTCTTTCAGGGATGAGCAGTACTTC	.	TRBV4-2	TRBJ2-5	.
CASSERTQGPYGYTF	TGTGCCAGCAGTGAAAGGACCCAGGGCCCCTATGGCTACACCTTC	.	TRBV27	TRBJ1-2	few
CASSYYDRGPETQYF	TGTGCCAGCAGTTATTACGACAGGGGGCCCGAGACCCAGTACTTC	TRBD1	TRBV12-3/TRBV12-4	TRBJ2-5	.
CASSPSPPPYEQYF	TGTGCCAGCAGTCCCTCCCCACCTCCCTACGAGCAGTACTTC	.	TRBV6-5	TRBJ2-7	few
CASSGTGNTGELFF	TGTGCCAGCAGTGGGACAGGTAACACCGGGGAGCTGTTTTTT	TRBD1	TRBV25-1	TRBJ2-2	many
CASSLAPSSGANVLTF	TGTGCCAGCAGTTTAGCGCCGAGCTCTGGGGCCAACGTCCTGACTTTC	.	TRBV12-3/TRBV12-4	TRBJ2-6	few
CASSLISGQGYNEQFF	TGCGCCAGCAGCTTAATATCGGGACAGGGGTACAATGAGCAGTTCTTC	TRBD1	TRBV5-1	TRBJ2-1	few
CASSLYPTGQILSYEQYF	TGTGCCAGCAGCTTGTATCCAACAGGACAGATTCTCTCCTACGAGCAGTACTTC	.	TRBV5-5	TRBJ2-7	few
CSVAADTSGSYEQYF	TGCAGCGTTGCGGCAGACACTAGCGGCTCCTACGAGCAGTACTTC	TRBD2	TRBV29-1	TRBJ2-7	many
CANSYDPSGRARDQSYEQYF	TGTGCCAACAGTTACGACCCGAGCGGGAGGGCGAGGGACCAATCCTACGAGCAGTACTTC	TRBD2	TRBV6-2/TRBV6-3	TRBJ2-7	.
CASSPRLYGGNTDTQYF	TGTGCCAGCAGCCCTCGGTTGTATGGGGGGAACACAGATACGCAGTATTTT	.	TRBV11-2	TRBJ2-3	.
CASSFGGSSYNEQYF	TGTGCCAGCAGTTTCGGCGGGAGCTCCTACAATGAGCAGTACTTC	TRBD2	TRBV12-3/TRBV12-4	TRBJ2-7	.
CASAQLHSYNEQFF	TGTGCCAGCGCCCAGCTACACTCCTACAATGAGCAGTTCTTC	.	TRBV4-2	TRBJ2-1	few
CSTRSKLNTEAFF	TGCAGTACTAGATCCAAACTTAACACTGAAGCTTTCTTT	.	TRBV20-1	TRBJ1-1	.
CASSWDREVQPQHF	TGTGCCAGCAGTTGGGACAGGGAGGTCCAGCCCCAGCATTTT	TRBD1	TRBV12-3/TRBV12-4	TRBJ1-5	few
CASSRGPGLNYGYTF	TGTGCCAGCAGCCGTGGGCCAGGGTTGAACTATGGCTACACCTTC	.	TRBV12-3/TRBV12-4	TRBJ1-2	.
CSARVQAGINNEQFF	TGCAGTGCTAGAGTACAAGCGGGCATAAACAATGAGCAGTTCTTC	.	TRBV20-1	TRBJ2-1	.
CASSSPQRGGSYNEQFF	TGCGCCAGCAGCTCCCCCCAGCGGGGGGGCTCCTACAATGAGCAGTTCTTC	TRBD2	TRBV5-1	TRBJ2-1	.
CAISGTSGATYNEQFF	TGTGCCATCAGTGGGACTAGCGGGGCCACCTACAATGAGCAGTTCTTC	TRBD2	TRBV10-3	TRBJ2-1	few
CASNYDSSYNEQFF	TGCGCCAGCAACTATGACAGCTCCTACAATGAGCAGTTCTTC	.	TRBV5-1	TRBJ2-1	.
CAWSPGLGTYEQYF	TGTGCCTGGAGTCCAGGGCTTGGGACCTACGAGCAGTACTTC	.	TRBV30	TRBJ2-7	.
CASRRGVNTDTQYF	TGCGCCAGTAGGCGGGGGGTAAACACAGATACGCAGTATTTT	TRBD2	TRBV4-1	TRBJ2-3	.
CAISERQGPYEQYF	TGTGCCATCAGCGAAAGACAGGGTCCCTACGAGCAGTACTTC	TRBD1	TRBV10-3	TRBJ2-7	few
CSATRDRVGLSSYEQYF	TGCAGTGCTACCCGGGACAGGGTGGGTTTAAGCTCCTACGAGCAGTACTTC	TRBD1	TRBV20-1	TRBJ2-7	.
CASSLVGTPSTYNEQFF	TGTGCCAGCAGCTTAGTAGGAACCCCATCCACCTACAATGAGCAGTTCTTC	.	TRBV7-2	TRBJ2-1	few
CASSVGTSVLTDTQYF	TGCGCCAGCAGCGTGGGGACTAGCGTCCTCACAGATACGCAGTATTTT	TRBD2	TRBV5-1	TRBJ2-3	.
CAISEAPEPYEQYF	TGTGCCATCAGTGAGGCTCCTGAACCCTACGAGCAGTACTTC	.	TRBV10-3	TRBJ2-7	few
CASSEDYKGNTDTQYF	TGTGCCAGCAGTGAAGATTACAAGGGAAACACAGATACGCAGTATTTT	.	TRBV6-1	TRBJ2-3	.
CAWSVQGDSQPQHF	TGTGCCTGGAGTGTACAGGGGGATAGTCAGCCCCAGCATTTT	TRBD1	TRBV30	TRBJ1-5	.
CASSFTKWAGLSEDTQYF	TGTGCCAGCAGCTTCACTAAGTGGGCAGGTCTCTCGGAAGATACGCAGTATTTT	.	TRBV5-4	TRBJ2-3	.
CASSYVGSNQPQHF	TGTGCCAGCAGTTACGTGGGGTCCAATCAGCCCCAGCATTTT	.	TRBV6-5	TRBJ1-5	.
CASSQESSGGGPLVQPQHF	TGCGCCAGCAGCCAAGAATCCTCGGGGGGGGGACCTCTGGTTCAGCCCCAGCATTTT	.	TRBV4-1	TRBJ1-5	few
CASSNSGGYTF	TGTGCCAGCAGTAACTCTGGTGGCTACACCTTC	.	TRBV6-2/TRBV6-3	TRBJ1-2	few
CATSRDGGSGLIQYF	TGTGCCACCAGCAGAGATGGTGGTAGCGGTTTAATTCAGTACTTC	.	TRBV15	TRBJ2-4	few
CASSLNMPGGTGELFF	TGTGCCAGCAGCTTAAATATGCCGGGGGGCACCGGGGAGCTGTTTTTT	TRBD2	TRBV7-3	TRBJ2-2	.
CATSDRGPNEQFF	TGTGCCACCAGTGACAGAGGACCGAATGAGCAGTTCTTC	.	TRBV24-1	TRBJ2-1	.
CASSEYFQGEMDGYTF	TGTGCCAGCAGTGAATATTTCCAGGGGGAAATGGATGGCTACACCTTC	TRBD1	TRBV25-1	TRBJ1-2	.
CASSPGLAGADEQYF	TGTGCCAGCAGCCCTGGACTAGCGGGCGCCGACGAGCAGTACTTC	TRBD2	TRBV7-9	TRBJ2-7	.
CASSLEGRTYNEQFF	TGTGCCAGCAGCTTGGAGGGGAGAACCTACAATGAGCAGTTCTTC	.	TRBV5-5	TRBJ2-1	few
CSASRVAENNEQFF	TGCAGTGCTAGTCGGGTAGCGGAGAACAATGAGCAGTTCTTC	.	TRBV20-1	TRBJ2-1	.
CASQGQGSYEQYF	TGTGCCAGCCAGGGACAGGGTAGCTACGAGCAGTACTTC	TRBD1	TRBV12-3/TRBV12-4	TRBJ2-7	.
CASSISNYGYTF	TGTGCCAGTAGTATATCCAACTATGGCTACACCTTC	.	TRBV19	TRBJ1-2	few
CASSEHGAGRYQETQYF	TGTGCCAGCAGTGAGCACGGGGCAGGAAGGTACCAAGAGACCCAGTACTTC	.	TRBV6-1	TRBJ2-5	.